This T cell receptor beta chain was sequenced in a study of blood T cell repertoires in COVID-19. Enrollment of patients from Seattle took place during active infection, with longitudinal follow-up. Study processing details: Scientists estimated how many nucleated cells there were by amplifying reference gene primers. Sequencing was performed with immunoSEQ multiplex PCR; in TCRdb, only in-frame clones are kept and a portion is missing. V and J calls and clone size come straight from that table; D and trimming were deduced from the DNA. The sample records about 95,000 clones, roughly 80% being singletons. This CDR3 region has 15 residues. Germline lookup yields CDR1 MDHEN and CDR2 SYDVKM. V gave up 1 base and J gave up 4 bases; unmatched junction bases: 2.

This sequence was found in a man aged 80 or over with COVID-19, enrolled during active disease. The chain uses TRBV28 and TRBJ2-3; 10 nucleotides agree with TRBD2. The sequenced sample consisted of peripheral blood. The CDR3 coding sequence is TGTGCCAGCAGTTTATTAAGCGGGAGGGCAGATACGCAGTATTTT. This codes for CASSLLSGRADTQYF.